This T cell receptor beta chain was recovered during a study of T cell repertoires in cytomegalovirus infection. About the research overall: Matching HLA type, along with CMV infection, was indicated by public TCR beta signatures.

This clonotype has a count of ten or more. The antigen is unknown. MiXCR, run by TCRdb on the reads, gives a single entry per CDR3 protein. The sample gives under 350,000 distinct CDR3 sequences, around a tenth of which show up once; about 3.9% is in the top ten. Findings and caveats of the study: Frequencies of public TCR beta families were cumulated, and this identified carriers of CMV plus the relevant HLA. The ex vivo response was dominated by HLA-C-restricted CMV-specific TCR beta clonotypes.

CDR1 and CDR2 from the germline V gene are SGHAT and FQDESV (reference sequence). The CDR3 consists of 14 residues. Trimming took off 5 bases at V and 6 bases at J, with 16 bases between the two ends. V usage is TRBV11-1 and J usage is TRBJ1-1; D gene uncertain. The source is a human donor in good health (CMV status not recorded). Some clones in this sample may be carry-over from other donors' samples. The sequenced material came from PBMCs. DNA for the CDR3: TGTGCCAGCAGCCGACCGTCCGGCTCGGCTGAAGCTTTCTTT. Its translation: CASSRPSGSAEAFF.